Presented here are 28 T cell receptor beta chains from one specimen sequenced in a study of shared clonotypes between healthy human individuals. The assay was immunoSEQ multiplex PCR, and TCRdb's table has in-frame clones only and misses some. In the table there are roughly 1,100,000 clones, 60% to 80% of which are singletons. The sequenced sample consisted of memory CD4+ T cells sorted from blood. Indicated subset: CD45RA-negative fraction. The receptors here all came from a man younger than 30 in good health.

The chain uses TRBV12-2 and TRBJ2-2; TRBD2 reflects the table's D call only, with no check against the DNA. TRBV12-2 counts as a pseudogene. The CDR3 has 19 amino acids. The CDR3 here is CASRLVNLAGGADTGELFF. CDR3 sequence (DNA): TGTGCAAGTCGCTTAGTCAACCTAGCGGGAGGCGCAGACACCGGGGAGCTGTTTTTT.

The sample holds many counts of this clone. The chain links TRBV2 to TRBJ1-1, with TRBD1 matching over 8 bases. There are 11 residues in the CDR3. Unmatched junction bases numbered 0, after V lost 11 bases and J lost 1 base. Germline V gene lookup returns CDR1 SNHLY and CDR2 FYNNEI. The DNA of the CDR3 is TGTGCCGGACAGGGGAACACTGAAGCTTTCTTT. Its protein is CAGQGNTEAFF.

This clone was observed a few times. V is TRBV18 and J is TRBJ2-7; TRBD2 agrees at 7 bases. Germline loops: CDR1 KGHSH, CDR2 LQKENI. The CDR3 length is 18 residues. V dropped 1 base and J dropped 4; count of bases not matched to a gene: 16. Here the CDR3 DNA reads TGTGCCAGCTCACCACAATTCCCTCGGGGGGAGTGGGCGTACGAGCAGTACTTC. Translating it yields CASSPQFPRGEWAYEQYF. The entire variable domain, with the rest obtained from reference TRBV18 and TRBJ2-7, is as follows: NAGVMQNPRHLVRRRGQEARLRCSPMKGHSHVYWYRQLPEEGLKFMVYLQKENIIDESGMPKERFSAEFPKEGPSILRIQQVVRGDSAAYFCASSPQFPRGEWAYEQYFGPGTRLTVT.

This clone has ten or more counts. A much larger clone sits a single nucleotide away, making a read error possible. Within the sample, other DNA sequences also encode this same CDR3. The rearrangement joins TRBV28 to TRBJ1-1; D call uncertain. The CDR3 is 11 residues long. V lost 6 bases and J 1 base, leaving 3 bases between the germline ends. CDR1 and CDR2 from the germline V gene are MDHEN and SYDVKM. The CDR3 sequence is CASRENTEAFF. The CDR3 DNA reads TGTGCCAGCAGGGAGAACACTGAAGCTTTCTTT.

In its sample, this clone was seen a few times. The rearrangement links TRBV9 to TRBJ2-3, with D possibly being TRBD2 (6 bases). Trimming took 0 bases from V and 6 from J, leaving 17 bases between them. The CDR3 loop spans 16 amino acids. The germline gives CDR1 SGDLS, CDR2 YYNGEE. The CDR3 here is CASSVVGLPNRDTQYF. In nucleotides, the CDR3 is TGTGCCAGCAGCGTAGTGGGACTCCCCAATCGGGATACGCAGTATTTT.

The chain joins TRBV10-3 to TRBJ2-7; the match to TRBD1 covers 9 bases. The CDR3 has 14 amino acids. J was trimmed by 9 bases and V by 5 bases; bases with no gene match: 11. Germline CDR1 reads ENHRY; CDR2 reads SYGVKD. CDR3 sequence (DNA): TGTGCCATCAGTACGACAGGGGGTTCCTACTTGCAGTACTTC. It yields the protein CAISTTGGSYLQYF.

The chain joins TRBV7-9 to TRBJ2-1; 9 bases map to TRBD2. The length of the CDR3 is 17 residues. V was clipped by 1 base and J by 4 bases; unmatched bases: 8. The germline gives CDR1 SEHNR, CDR2 FQNEAQ (reference sequence). The CDR3 loop is CASSLGGQRGAYNEQFF. CDR3 bases: TGTGCCAGCAGCTTAGGAGGTCAGCGGGGGGCTTACAATGAGCAGTTCTTC.

The rearrangement uses TRBV21-1 and TRBJ2-5; TRBD1 is the table's D call and was not checked against the DNA. TRBV21-1 is an annotated pseudogene. The CDR3 runs 17 residues. This CDR3 reads CASSKTSCQGAWETQYF. DNA for the CDR3: TGTGCCAGCAGCAAGACTAGTTGTCAGGGGGCTTGGGAGACCCAGTACTTC.

This rearrangement joins TRBV9 to TRBJ1-2; TRBD1 matches at 9 bases. This CDR3 has 15 amino acids. Germline V gene sequence: CDR1 SGDLS, CDR2 YYNGEE. Germline trimming cut 4 bases from V and 4 bases from J; bases unmatched to any gene: 8. CDR3 sequence: CASSPNRGPIYGYTF. As DNA, the CDR3 is TGTGCCAGCAGCCCGAACAGGGGGCCAATCTATGGCTACACCTTC.

The chain is built from TRBV5-1 and TRBJ2-7; D gene uncertain. Germline CDR1 is SGHRS and CDR2 is YFSETQ. Trimming stripped 0 bases from V and 0 bases from J, with 7 bases between. CDR3 size: 14 residues. The CDR3 here is CASSLDPNSYEQYF. In DNA, the CDR3 is TGCGCCAGCAGCTTGGATCCGAACTCCTACGAGCAGTACTTC.

The rearrangement joins TRBV5-4 to TRBJ1-5; no reliable D call. The germline V gene encodes CDR1 SGHNT and CDR2 YYREEE (reference sequence). This CDR3 region has 17 residues. V dropped 2 bases and J dropped 4 bases, with 19 bases sitting between them. The CDR3 DNA follows: TGTGCCAGCAGCTTAGGACCCCAACAAGGCAAAAATCAGCCCCAGCATTTT. Protein product: CASSLGPQQGKNQPQHF.

This clone was counted between two and nine times. Distinct nucleotide sequences in the sample also encode this CDR3. The chain uses TRBV5-1 and TRBJ1-6, with 11 bases that match TRBD1. Germline V CDR1 and CDR2: SGHRS, YFSETQ. This CDR3 region has 14 residues. With 3 bases clipped from V and 10 bases from J, the junction kept 3 bases outside the gene matches. The DNA of the CDR3 is TGCGCCAGCAGCTCGGGACAGGGGGGCTCACCCCTCCACTTT. It encodes CASSSGQGGSPLHF.

At least ten counts were recorded for this clone. The rearrangement joins TRBV4-3 to TRBJ2-1, with TRBD2 identical over 9 bases. V lost 1 base and J lost 8; bases outside the gene matches: 9. This CDR3 has 16 residues. The germline gives CDR1 LGHNA, CDR2 YSLEER. The CDR3 region is CASSQGDSGSWYEQFF. Written as DNA, the CDR3 is TGCGCCAGCAGCCAAGGGGATAGCGGGAGTTGGTATGAGCAGTTCTTC.

V usage is TRBV30 and J usage is TRBJ1-3; D call uncertain. Germline values: CDR1 GTSNPN, CDR2 SVGIG (reference sequence). The CDR3 consists of 12 residues. Trimming cost V 1 base and J 4 bases, with 5 bases left between them. The DNA of the CDR3 is TGTGCCTGGAGTGAACAGGGAAACACCATATATTTT. It is translated as CAWSEQGNTIYF.

J is TRBJ1-3 and V is TRBV5-8; no clear D gene. The germline gives CDR1 SGHTS, CDR2 YDEGEE. Trimming cost V 2 bases and J 3 bases, with 3 bases left between them. The length of the CDR3 is 12 residues. This CDR3 is CASSFRGNTIYF. The CDR3 nucleotides read TGTGCCAGCAGCTTCCGTGGAAACACCATATATTTT.

The chain combines TRBV2 with TRBJ1-4; D call uncertain. CDR3 length: 14 amino acids. Trimming cost V 6 bases and J 5 bases, with 13 bases left between them. The germline gives CDR1 SNHLY, CDR2 FYNNEI. CDR3 in amino acids: CASRIGKGNEKLFF. The CDR3 region has the DNA TGTGCCAGCAGGATAGGGAAGGGAAATGAAAAACTGTTTTTT.

Only one count was recorded for this clone. The chain couples TRBV28 to TRBJ1-6; D uncertain. Between the trimmed V and J ends, which lost 3 bases and 5 bases, there was a span of 11 bases. The CDR3 has 15 amino acids. The germline V gene has CDR1 MDHEN and CDR2 SYDVKM. CDR3 DNA sequence: TGTGCCAGCAGTTTGCTAAGGCAGCATAATTCACCCCTCCACTTT. This gives the protein CASSLLRQHNSPLHF.

This clone was recorded a few times. The J gene is TRBJ2-2, the V gene TRBV18; 10 bases align to TRBD2. This CDR3 comprises 15 residues. Germline lookup yields CDR1 KGHSH and CDR2 LQKENI. J gave up 2 bases and V 8 bases, and 5 bases lay outside the gene matches. CDR3 residues: CASAGLAVNTGELFF. DNA of the CDR3: TGTGCCAGCGCCGGACTAGCGGTTAACACCGGGGAGCTGTTTTTT.

The chain recombines TRBV14 with TRBJ1-2; a weak D match, TRBD1 (5 bases). Germline V gene lookup returns CDR1 SGHDN and CDR2 FVKESK. Trimming cost V 0 bases and J 14 bases, with 13 bases left between them. The CDR3 is 12 residues long. The CDR3 DNA sequence: TGTGCCAGCAGCCAAGACCGGGGCGAAAATACCTTC. Its protein is CASSQDRGENTF.

This clone has only a few counts. The V and J genes are TRBV6-1 and TRBJ2-7, with D maybe TRBD1 (6 bases). CDR1 and CDR2 from the germline V gene are MNHNS and SASEGT. CDR3 length: 15 amino acids. V lost 6 bases and J lost 1, with 16 bases in between. The CDR3 region has the DNA TGTGCCAGCAGATCCGGGACATGGGATTCCTACGAGCAGTACTTC. Translating it yields CASRSGTWDSYEQYF.

As for this clone: Other DNA sequences in the same sample also yield this CDR3. The chain employs TRBV19 and TRBJ2-1; D unclear. V was cut by 4 bases and J by 2 bases, with 3 bases left in between. Germline assignment: CDR1 LNHDA and CDR2 SQIVND (reference sequence). CDR3 length: 12 residues. CDR3 nucleotides: TGTGCCAGTAGTAGGACCTACAATGAGCAGTTCTTC. Protein: CASSRTYNEQFF.

The genes are TRBV30 and TRBJ2-1; no definite D call. V shed 4 bases and J shed 9 bases, with 13 bases lying between them. CDR1 is GTSNPN and CDR2 is SVGIG in the germline V gene (reference sequence). CDR3 size: 12 residues. CDR3 sequence (DNA): TGTGCCTGGAAGGGCTTGGACGGTGAGCAGTTCTTC. Translation gives CAWKGLDGEQFF.

The chain employs TRBV6-6 and TRBJ2-7; D is unresolved. The CDR3 has 12 amino acids. The V and J ends lost 6 bases and 6 bases respectively, with 12 bases between them. From germline, CDR1 is MNHNY and CDR2 SVGAGI (reference sequence). This chain's CDR3 is CASRDLMLEQYF. The DNA of the CDR3 is TGTGCCAGCAGGGACCTTATGCTCGAGCAGTACTTC.

The chain carries TRBV4-3 and TRBJ2-1, with TRBD1 identical over 10 bases. Unmatched junction bases numbered 5, after V lost 1 base and J lost 5 bases. The CDR3 runs to 16 residues. The germline V gene has CDR1 LGHNA and CDR2 YSLEER. The CDR3 loop is CASSQGPGQGNNEQFF. DNA of the CDR3: TGCGCCAGCAGCCAAGGGCCGGGACAGGGGAACAATGAGCAGTTCTTC.

This clone appeared many times. The chain joins TRBV6-1 to TRBJ2-3; D may be TRBD1 (6 bases). Deletions cut 4 bases from V and 0 bases from J, with 17 bases between. The CDR3 has 17 amino acids. Germline V gene lookup returns CDR1 MNHNS and CDR2 SASEGT. This CDR3 is CASSAFGTPTSTDTQYF. CDR3 sequence (DNA): TGTGCCAGCAGTGCGTTCGGGACACCAACTAGCACAGATACGCAGTATTTT.

This clone was picked up one time. The V and J genes are TRBV7-9 and TRBJ1-2; no firm D call. The CDR3 is 14 amino acids. Germline V gene lookup returns CDR1 SEHNR and CDR2 FQNEAQ (reference sequence). Trimming cost V 7 bases and J 4 bases, with 16 bases left between them. CDR3 in DNA: TGTGCCAGCAATCCCCTGGGTGTCAGCTATGGCTACACCTTC. This gives the protein CASNPLGVSYGYTF.

The chain employs TRBV2 and TRBJ2-1, with D perhaps being TRBD1 or TRBD2 (5 bases each). Per the germline V gene, CDR1 is SNHLY and CDR2 is FYNNEI. The CDR3 loop spans 13 amino acids. Trimming left V 4 bases short and J 9 bases short, with 13 bases between. For the CDR3, the DNA is TGTGCCAGCAGTGTGACCCGGGACGGTGAGCAGTTCTTC. The encoded protein is CASSVTRDGEQFF.

This chain connects TRBV18 to TRBJ1-2, with 8 bases aligning to TRBD1. CDR3 length: 19 residues. The germline V gene has CDR1 KGHSH and CDR2 LQKENI. The trim removed 3 bases at V and 0 bases at J, leaving 15 bases unmatched. CDR3 sequence (DNA): TGTGCCAGCTCACCCACTGGACAGGGCTTTCCTTTAGCTAACTATGGCTACACCTTC. This gives the protein CASSPTGQGFPLANYGYTF.